These T cell receptor beta chains were read from a single sample in a study of T cell repertoires in cytomegalovirus infection. Antigen specificity for these receptors is unknown. TCRdb used MiXCR to reprocess the reads, holding one entry per CDR3 protein. The table includes around 900,000 distinct CDR3 sequences, approximately 33% detected once. The sequenced sample was cultured CD8+ T cells from PBMCs, obtained from culture after CMV antigen stimulation. These receptors were obtained from a human donor in good health (CMV status not recorded). Some clones in this sample may be carry-over from other donors' samples. Both conserved end residues are part of each CDR3. D genes are given only for firm matches. Clone sizes are given selectively: once, few, many, or a class where the clone is expanded.

size	D	V	J	DNA	CDR3
NA	TRBD2	TRBV2	TRBJ2-7	TGTGCCAGCGTGGGGGGGGACTTGACCTACGAGCAGTACTTC	CASVGGDLTYEQYF
NA	TRBD2	TRBV15	TRBJ2-5	TGTACCACCAGCGTGATCAGAGCGGGGGGGCCCCAAGAGACCCAGTACTTC	CTTSVIRAGGPQETQYF
NA	NA	TRBV28	TRBJ1-1	TGTGCCAGCAGTTTATTGGGGGCGGCGAGCAACACTGAAGCTTTCTTT	CASSLLGAASNTEAFF
few	TRBD2	TRBV5-1	TRBJ2-1	TGCGCCAGCAGCTTGGAATGGACTAGCGGACCCCAGTTCTTC	CASSLEWTSGPQFF
few	TRBD1	TRBV12-5	TRBJ2-2	TGTGCTAGTGGTTGGGCAACGGACAGGGCAGCCGGGGAGCTGTTTTTT	CASGWATDRAAGELFF
NA	NA	TRBV7-2	TRBJ1-5	TGTGCCAGCAGCTTAGGAGGGGCCGGTAGCAATCAGCCCCAGCATTTT	CASSLGGAGSNQPQHF
NA	NA	TRBV7-3	TRBJ2-5	TGTGCCAGCAGTCAAACCGGGCTCCGAGGGGAGACCCAGTACTTC	CASSQTGLRGETQYF
NA	TRBD1	TRBV5-6	TRBJ1-1	TGTGCCAGCAGCGCGGGGACAGGGTCACGGAGGTACCAAGCTTTCTTT	CASSAGTGSRRYQAFF
few	NA	TRBV4-1	TRBJ2-3	TGCGCCAGCAGCGCACAAACAGATACGCAGTATTTT	CASSAQTDTQYF
NA	NA	TRBV6-5	TRBJ2-1	TGTGCCAGCAGTTACGGGCACATTCAGGGGGGCCATGAGCAGTTCTTC	CASSYGHIQGGHEQFF
NA	TRBD2	TRBV4-2	TRBJ2-3	TGTGCCAGCAGCCAAGATTGGCGGGGGGCCACAGATACGCAGTATTTT	CASSQDWRGATDTQYF
few	NA	TRBV29-1	TRBJ2-3	TGCAGCGTTGACGCAGACGTGAACACAGATACGCAGTATTTT	CSVDADVNTDTQYF
NA	NA	TRBV6-5	TRBJ1-1	TGTGCCAGCAGTTACTCGCGTGGTGGGATTACTGAAGCTTTCTTT	CASSYSRGGITEAFF
many	TRBD1	TRBV11-2	TRBJ2-5	TGTGCCAGCAGCTTAGATGGGACAGGGAGACAGGAGACCCAGTACTTC	CASSLDGTGRQETQYF
NA	NA	TRBV4-1	TRBJ1-1	TGCGCCAGCACACGGACGGTGAACACTGAAGCTTTCTTT	CASTRTVNTEAFF
NA	NA	TRBV12-3/TRBV12-4	TRBJ1-6	TGTGCCAACAGTTTCCTGAGGGGTTTTCGGGAAGATTCACCCCTCCACTTT	CANSFLRGFREDSPLHF
few	NA	TRBV27	TRBJ2-7	TGTGCCAGCAGCCCTGGCGGGGAAATTTACGAGCAGTACTTC	CASSPGGEIYEQYF
many	TRBD2	TRBV7-2	TRBJ2-1	TGTGCCAGCAGCTTAGAACTAGCGGGGGGTGACAATGAGCAGTTCTTC	CASSLELAGGDNEQFF
NA	TRBD1	TRBV7-6	TRBJ2-7	TGTGCCAGCAGCTTAGTCCAAGACAGGGACGAGCAGTACTTC	CASSLVQDRDEQYF
NA	TRBD2	TRBV24-1	TRBJ2-5	TGTGCCACCCACAGCGGGGGGGCGGAGACCCAGTACTTC	CATHSGGAETQYF
few	TRBD2	TRBV19	TRBJ2-1	TGTGCCAGTAACCCGGGACTAGCGGGCTACAATGAGCAGTTCTTC	CASNPGLAGYNEQFF
NA	NA	TRBV12-3/TRBV12-4	TRBJ1-5	TGTGCCAGCAGTTTCGGCTTTAGCAATCAGCCCCAGCATTTT	CASSFGFSNQPQHF